This paragraph reports one T cell receptor (beta chain). This sample was taken from a study of blood T cell repertoires in COVID-19. The CDR3 contains 16 residues. The V gene's germline CDR1 is LGHNA and CDR2 YSLEER. V lost 0 bases, J lost 1 base, and 10 bases lay in between. TCRdb's table, derived via immunoSEQ multiplex PCR, lists solely in-frame clones and lacks some. The sample records fewer than 350,000 clones, roughly 90% being singletons. The TCR sequence derives from a woman aged 18-29 years with acute COVID-19. Source material: PBMCs or T cells enriched from blood (not recorded which). V and J are TRBV4-3 and TRBJ1-5; D might be TRBD1 (5 bases). In DNA, the CDR3 is TGCGCCAGCAGCCAAGATAGGGGATTGAGCAATCAGCCCCAGCATTTT. This codes for CASSQDRGLSNQPQHF.